The sequence of this T cell receptor beta chain was determined in a study of T-cell memory formation after mild COVID-19. This clonotype appeared many times. What it binds is not known. Study observations and caveats: Second-wave clones with a day 37 peak had unconfirmed SARS-CoV-2 specificity. Some responding clones appeared in pre-infection memory, suggesting cross-reactive memory joined.

TCR alpha and TCR beta cDNA libraries with sample barcodes and UMIs came from 5'RACE using constant-segment primers. TCRdb redid the calling of the 5' RACE reads with MiXCR, one entry per CDR3 protein. The sample carries 300,000 to 350,000 distinct CDR3 sequences, around 13% recorded once. This CDR3 is built from 13 residues. V was cut by 3 bases and J by 9 bases, with 12 bases left in between. The specimen was PBMCs or a T cell subset sorted from them (not recorded which). J is TRBJ1-5 and V is TRBV12-3 or TRBV12-4; D remains unclear. The TCR originated in a man younger than 35 who had mild COVID-19 (a few samples of this study predate the infection). Cell type and time point are not known. The CDR3 region has the DNA TGTGCCAGCAGTTTGGCCACGATGGGGCCCCAGCATTTT. Translation gives CASSLATMGPQHF.